The T cell receptor (beta chain) under discussion was sequenced for a study of blood T cells in healthy people across ages. Through a sample-barcoded 5' primer and a J-beta primer mix, a second PCR was run for roughly 7 to 11 cycles. In TCRdb, the 5' RACE reads were re-called with MiXCR into one record per CDR3 protein. The sample has about 930,000 distinct CDR3 sequences; 25% to 30% are singletons. Germline V gene data show CDR1 as MDHEN and CDR2 as SYDVKM. Trimming shortened V by 6 bases and J by 1 base, and 15 bases separated the two germline ends. This CDR3 has 15 residues. This clonotype appeared a single time. The same sample was also studied in work on T cells of mothers and their children. That report adds: The sample comes from some ten healthy Caucasian donors: mothers and children. RNA that had been extracted went wholly into cDNA synthesis, at around 1.4 ug per 15 ul. Second-PCR amplification with M1S added sample barcodes and 2-4 random nucleotides.

The chain is built from TRBV28 and TRBJ2-5, with unresolved D. The sequence was collected from a woman in her thirties or forties in good health. The sequenced sample consisted of blood. DNA of the CDR3: TGTGCCAGCAGACTCCGGGCCCTCGCCCAAGAGACCCAGTACTTC. Its translation: CASRLRALAQETQYF. Looking up the rest from reference TRBV28 and TRBJ2-5 gives the full variable domain: DVKVTQSSRYLVKRTGEKVFLECVQDMDHENMFWYRQDPGLGLRLIYFSYDVKMKEKGDIPEGYSVSREKKERFSLILESASTNQTSMYLCASRLRALAQETQYFGPGTRLLVL.